The next 25 T cell receptor beta chains were all read from a single sample in a study of tissue T cells after allogeneic stem cell transplantation. The method was immunoSEQ multiplex PCR; TCRdb's version includes in-frame clones alone and lacks a portion of them. The repertoire holds some 22,000 clones, with just under 75% as singletons. Sequenced sample: spleen. The source is a female BALB/c mouse in good health. The mice in this strain carry MHC haplotype H2-d.

A few counts support this clone. Gene names refer to mouse genes. The CDR3 extends 1 residue past the end of the read, so its final part is completed from the germline J gene. The rearrangement joins TRBV2 to TRBJ1-2, with 7 bases identical to TRBD1. This CDR3 contains 15 residues. Germline CDR1 LGHNA, CDR2 YSYQKL. V shed 0 bases and J 2 bases; nucleotides not matched to a gene: 3. This chain's CDR3 is CASSQEGGRNSDYTF. CDR3 DNA (partial): TGTGCCAGCAGCCAAGAAGGGGGCCGCAACTCCGACTACACC.

Comment on this clone: Gene names are the mouse ones. The read ends 1 residue before the CDR3 terminus; that terminus is restored from the germline J gene. The V gene is TRBV13-2, the J gene TRBJ2-2; no firm D call. CDR1 is NNHNN and CDR2 is SYGAGS in the germline V gene (reference sequence). CDR3 length equals 13 residues. The V gene lost 0 bases and the J gene lost 3 bases, with 3 bases spanning the gap. The sequenced CDR3 bases are TGTGCCAGCGGTGATGCCGACACCGGGCAGCTCTAC. The encoded protein is CASGDADTGQLY. The CDR3 as a whole reads CASGDADTGQLYF.

On this clone itself: Mouse gene names apply. The CDR3 is cut off 1 residue early in the read; its end comes from the germline J gene. The chain combines TRBV5 with TRBJ2-1; possibly TRBD1 for D (7 bases). This CDR3 comprises 16 residues. Germline V gene data show CDR1 as LGHNA and CDR2 as YNLKQL (reference sequence). With 0 bases removed from V and 4 bases from J, the gap between germline ends came to 13 bases. CDR3 bases read: TGTGCCAGCAGCCAAGACGGGAGGGGGCGGTATGCTGAGCAGTTC. This encodes CASSQDGRGRYAEQF. The CDR3 reads in full as CASSQDGRGRYAEQFF.

In the case of this clone: Mouse gene names apply. The CDR3 is cut off 1 residue early in the read; its end comes from the germline J gene. The J gene is TRBJ2-3, the V gene TRBV13-1; 7 nucleotides align to TRBD1. Germline assignment: CDR1 NSHNY and CDR2 SYGAGN. V dropped 0 bases and J dropped 8; count of bases not matched to a gene: 3. CDR3 length: 13 amino acids. CDR3 region: CASSDAYRGTLYF. CDR3 bases read: TGTGCCAGCAGTGATGCATACAGGGGAACGCTGTAT.

About this clone: Mouse gene names apply. The read terminates 1 residue before the CDR3 end, so the remaining end is supplied by the germline J gene. This sequence joins TRBV13-1 and TRBJ1-4; the match to TRBD1 covers 7 bases. The germline CDR1 and CDR2 sequences are NSHNY and SYGAGN. The CDR3 has 15 residues. The V segment lost 0 bases and the J segment 2 bases; nucleotides outside the gene matches: 1. The chain's CDR3 is CASSDVGGSNERLFF. Incomplete CDR3 DNA: TGTGCCAGCAGTGATGTAGGGGGCTCCAACGAAAGATTATTT. The entire variable domain, with the rest obtained from reference TRBV13-1 and TRBJ1-4, is as follows: EAAVTQSPRNKVTVTGGNVTLSCRQTNSHNYMYWYRQDTGHGLRLIHYSYGAGNLRIGDVPDGYKATRTTQEDFFLLLELASPSQTSLYFCASSDVGGSNERLFFGHGTKLSVL.

Worth noting for this clone: Here the gene names and germline are mouse. Read sequence stops 1 residue before the CDR3 end, and the germline J gene provides the missing end. This rearrangement joins TRBV13-1 to TRBJ2-3, with D maybe TRBD1 (5 bases). Germline assignment: CDR1 NSHNY and CDR2 SYGAGN. The germline V and J ends were trimmed by 2 bases and 0 bases, with 7 bases remaining between them. The CDR3 sequence is 14 residues long. This CDR3 is CASSEQGSAETLYF. The CDR3 DNA, read in part, is TGTGCCAGCAGTGAGCAGGGTAGTGCAGAAACGCTGTAT.

For this clone: The genes and germline here are from mouse. The CDR3 extends 1 residue past the end of the read, so its final part is completed from the germline J gene. V is TRBV13-1 and J is TRBJ2-7; 10 nucleotides align to TRBD1. Germline CDR1 is NSHNY and CDR2 is SYGAGN. This CDR3 comprises 15 residues. The V gene end was trimmed by 0 bases and the J gene end by 6 bases; junction bases not matched to a gene: 6. Here the CDR3 reads CASSDEGDRGGEQYF. The sequenced CDR3 bases are TGTGCCAGCAGTGATGAGGGGGACAGGGGAGGTGAACAGTAC.

In regard to this clone: Gene names are the mouse ones. The CDR3 end lies 1 residue beyond the end of the read and is filled in from the germline J gene. The chain combines TRBV13-1 with TRBJ1-5, with no clear D. The CDR3 spans 13 residues. Germline values: CDR1 NSHNY, CDR2 SYGAGN. V was pared by 2 bases and J by 7 bases, with 10 bases between. The covered CDR3 bases are TGTGCCAGCAGTGAGGGAGACATACAGGCTCCGCTT. It yields the protein CASSEGDIQAPL. The whole CDR3 protein reads CASSEGDIQAPLF.

Concerning this clone: The gene names here belong to mouse. The CDR3 end lies 1 residue beyond the end of the read and is filled in from the germline J gene. The V call is TRBV13-3, the J call TRBJ2-4, with TRBD1 matching 8 bases. Germline trimming cut 1 base from V and 2 bases from J; bases unmatched to any gene: 3. CDR3 size: 15 residues. CDR1 NNHDY and CDR2 SYVADS come from the germline V gene. CDR3 amino acids: CASSDQGALQNTLYF. The DNA read from the CDR3 is TGTGCCAGCAGTGATCAGGGGGCGCTTCAAAACACCTTGTAC.

As regards this clone: The gene names here belong to mouse. Read sequence stops 1 residue before the CDR3 end, and the germline J gene provides the missing end. The chain links TRBV4 to TRBJ2-4; possible D gene TRBD1, 6 bases. CDR3 length: 14 residues. Per germline, CDR1 LGHDT and CDR2 YNNKQL (reference sequence). V was cut by 4 bases and J by 0 bases, with 8 bases left in between. The CDR3 is CASSFGTSQNTLYF. CDR3 DNA (partial): TGTGCCAGCAGCTTTGGGACAAGTCAAAACACCTTGTAC.

As regards this clone: Each gene name is a mouse one. The read ends 1 residue before the CDR3 terminus; that terminus is restored from the germline J gene. V is TRBV14 and J is TRBJ2-4, with 7 bases identical to TRBD1. The CDR3 runs 14 residues. J lost 6 bases, V lost 1 base, and 5 bases had no gene match. CDR1 is SGHDT, CDR2 FRDEAV, per germline. CDR3 amino acids: CASSFDREGNTLYF. The DNA read from the CDR3 is TGTGCCAGCAGTTTCGACAGGGAGGGGAACACCTTGTAC. Variable domain in full (rest from reference TRBV14 and TRBJ2-4): EAGVTQSPRYAVLQEGQAVSFWCDPISGHDTLYWYQQPRDQGPQLLVYFRDEAVIDNSQLPSDRFSAVRPKGTNSTLKIQSAKQGDTATYLCASSFDREGNTLYFGAGTRLSVL.

Note on this clone: Each gene name is a mouse one. The read terminates 1 residue ahead of where the CDR3 ends, so the germline J gene completes it. The rearrangement joins TRBV31 to TRBJ2-3; 11 bases are shared with TRBD2. Per germline, CDR1 GKSSPN and CDR2 SITVG. This CDR3 region has 18 residues. The trim removed 0 bases at V and 1 base at J, leaving 9 bases unmatched. CDR3 DNA (partial): TGTGCCTGGAGTCTCCCCACGCCGGGACTGGGGGGTGCAGAAACGCTGTAT. The encoded protein is CAWSLPTPGLGGAETLY. The CDR3 in its entirety is CAWSLPTPGLGGAETLYF.

About this clone itself: Each gene name is a mouse one. The CDR3 here is CSSIGTGGNYAEQFF. Incomplete CDR3 DNA: TGTAGTTCTATTGGGACTGGGGGAAACTATGCTGAGCAGTTC. The chain uses TRBV30 and TRBJ2-1; 11 nucleotides align to TRBD2. Read data end 1 residue before the CDR3 end; the end is taken from the germline J gene. The trim removed 4 bases at V and 1 base at J, leaving 3 bases unmatched. This CDR3 spans 15 amino acids. Germline assignment: CDR1 SQVVS and CDR2 ANEGSEA.

This clone showed up just once. Genes and germline are mouse. The sequenced fragment ends 1 residue before the CDR3 boundary, so the rest is inferred from the germline J gene. V gene TRBV19 combines with J gene TRBJ1-4; no firm D call. Germline V CDR1 and CDR2: FNHDT, SITEND (reference sequence). CDR3 length: 12 amino acids. V lost 1 base, J lost 6 bases, and 4 bases lay in between. The CDR3 region is CASSIRHERLFF. Partial CDR3 DNA: TGTGCCAGCAGTATAAGGCACGAAAGATTATTT.

Of note for this clone: Gene names are mouse gene names. Read sequence stops 1 residue before the CDR3 end, and the germline J gene provides the missing end. The J gene is TRBJ2-5, the V gene TRBV5; 11 bases are a match to TRBD2. With V trimmed by 0 bases and J by 5 bases, 4 bases remained unmatched. The CDR3 covers 16 residues. Germline V gene sequence: CDR1 LGHNA, CDR2 YNLKQL (reference sequence). CDR3 residues: CASSQDTGGARDTQYF. The part of the CDR3 DNA that was read is TGTGCCAGCAGCCAAGATACTGGGGGGGCGCGAGACACCCAGTAC.

This clone was seen a few times. Gene and germline names: mouse. The CDR3 goes on 1 residue after the read ends, and that part is filled in from the germline J gene. This chain uses TRBV29 with TRBJ1-3; D might be TRBD1 (6 bases). The CDR3 covers 14 residues. Trimming stripped 6 bases from V and 0 bases from J, with 9 bases between. The germline CDR1 and CDR2 sequences are MSHET and SYDVDS. The CDR3 loop reads CASRGTTSGNTLYF. The part of the CDR3 DNA that was read is TGTGCTAGCAGAGGGACAACTTCTGGAAATACGCTCTAT.

For this clone: The germline and genes are mouse ones. Coverage ceases 1 residue before the CDR3 finishes, and the germline J gene fills in the end. Other DNA sequences from this sample encode an identical CDR3 as well. The V call is TRBV5, the J call TRBJ1-4; D gene unclear. CDR1 is LGHNA and CDR2 is YNLKQL in the germline V gene (reference sequence). The CDR3 runs 15 residues. V lost 0 bases, J lost 0 bases, and 5 bases lay in between. CDR3 region: CASSQEGFSNERLFF. CDR3 bases read: TGTGCCAGCAGCCAAGAGGGTTTTTCCAACGAAAGATTATTT.

On this clone: Germline and genes here are mouse. The read halts 1 residue ahead of the CDR3 end, with the missing end drawn from the germline J gene. The chain has TRBV13-1 and TRBJ2-3; 8 bases agree with TRBD1. V dropped 6 bases and J dropped 4; count of bases not matched to a gene: 7. The CDR3 runs 14 residues. Germline V gene data show CDR1 as NSHNY and CDR2 as SYGAGN. The CDR3 is CASTQGEETETLYF. CDR3 DNA, as far as it was read: TGTGCCAGCACACAGGGGGAGGAAACAGAAACGCTGTAT.

Worth noting for this clone: All gene names here are mouse names. The read halts 1 residue ahead of the CDR3 end, with the missing end drawn from the germline J gene. The rearrangement uses TRBV13-1 and TRBJ2-4; 7 positions match TRBD1. The CDR3 runs to 14 residues. The V gene's germline CDR1 is NSHNY and CDR2 SYGAGN. The junction had 3 bases not matched to a gene; V was cut back by 5 bases and J by 0 bases. Incomplete CDR3 DNA: TGTGCCAGCAGAACAGGGGAGAGTCAAAACACCTTGTAC. Protein product: CASRTGESQNTLY. The CDR3, in full, reads CASRTGESQNTLYF.

A remark on this clone: Here the gene names and germline are mouse. The read falls 1 residue short of the CDR3 end, and the missing part is taken from the germline J gene. The chain employs TRBV13-1 and TRBJ1-1; 8 bases are shared with TRBD1. The germline CDR1 and CDR2 sequences are NSHNY and SYGAGN. V was pared by 7 bases and J by 0 bases, with 5 bases of the junction left unmatched. The CDR3 is 14 amino acids. CDR3 amino acids: CASGKQGANTEVFF. The DNA read from the CDR3 is TGTGCCAGCGGAAAACAGGGGGCAAACACAGAAGTCTTC.

For this clone: Mouse germline and gene names are used. With the read ending 1 residue before the CDR3 end, the germline J gene is used to fill in that end. V usage is TRBV20 and J usage is TRBJ2-1; 8 positions match TRBD2. The CDR3 runs to 15 residues. Trimming took 1 base from V and 3 from J; bases not matched to a gene: 5. Germline values: CDR1 GFQATS, CDR2 STVNSAI. CDR3 in amino acids: CGARVLGGAYAEQFF. The covered CDR3 bases are TGTGGTGCTAGGGTTCTGGGGGGCGCCTATGCTGAGCAGTTC.

In regard to this clone: The gene names given are mouse names. The read ends 1 residue early relative to the CDR3; the germline J gene fills the gap. This chain uses TRBV24 with TRBJ2-3, with 7 bases matching TRBD1. Per the germline V gene, CDR1 is KGHTA and CDR2 is FRNEEI. This CDR3 is built from 14 residues. V was clipped by 4 bases and J by 3 bases; unmatched bases: 4. The covered CDR3 bases are TGTGCCAGCAGTCCGACAGGGAGGGCAGAAACGCTGTAT. Its translation: CASSPTGRAETLY. The whole CDR3 protein reads CASSPTGRAETLYF.

In regard to this clone: The gene names here belong to mouse. The read gets to within 1 residue of the CDR3 end, and the germline J gene fills in the rest. The chain employs TRBV1 and TRBJ2-5; 8 bases agree with TRBD2. Looked up from germline, CDR1 is NSQYPW and CDR2 is LRSPGD (reference sequence). The CDR3 is 15 residues long. Trimming cost V 2 bases and J 2 bases; bases outside gene matches: 3. CDR3 DNA (partial): TGCACCTGCAGTGCAAACTGGGGGATCCAAGACACCCAGTAC. This gives the protein CTCSANWGIQDTQY. In full, the CDR3 is CTCSANWGIQDTQYF. Looking up the rest from reference TRBV1 and TRBJ2-5 gives the full variable domain: VTLLEQNPRWRLVPRGQAVNLRCILKNSQYPWMSWYQQDLQKQLQWLFTLRSPGDKEVKSLPGADYLATRVTDTELRLQVANMSQGRTLYCTCSANWGIQDTQYFGPGTRLLVL.

About this clone itself: The genes and germline here are from mouse. With the read ending 1 residue before the CDR3 end, the germline J gene is used to fill in that end. The chain joins TRBV29 to TRBJ1-4; weak D call: TRBD1 (5 bases). This CDR3 spans 14 amino acids. Germline loops: CDR1 MSHET, CDR2 SYDVDS. V shed 2 bases and J shed 6 bases, with 10 bases lying between them. CDR3 DNA, as far as it was read: TGTGCTAGCAGTTTACGGGGGGAGTACGAAAGATTATTT. Residues: CASSLRGEYERLF. The full CDR3 protein is CASSLRGEYERLFF.

A remark on this clone: The gene symbols are mouse symbols. The CDR3 end is not reached by the read, which stops 1 residue before it; the germline J gene fills it in. The genes are TRBV5 and TRBJ2-7; 10 bases fit TRBD1. This CDR3 contains 14 residues. Germline V CDR1 and CDR2: LGHNA, YNLKQL (reference sequence). With V trimmed by 2 bases and J by 7 bases, 5 bases remained unmatched. CDR3 region: CASSQRDRGWEQYF. The CDR3 DNA, read in part, is TGTGCCAGCAGCCAACGGGACAGGGGATGGGAACAGTAC.